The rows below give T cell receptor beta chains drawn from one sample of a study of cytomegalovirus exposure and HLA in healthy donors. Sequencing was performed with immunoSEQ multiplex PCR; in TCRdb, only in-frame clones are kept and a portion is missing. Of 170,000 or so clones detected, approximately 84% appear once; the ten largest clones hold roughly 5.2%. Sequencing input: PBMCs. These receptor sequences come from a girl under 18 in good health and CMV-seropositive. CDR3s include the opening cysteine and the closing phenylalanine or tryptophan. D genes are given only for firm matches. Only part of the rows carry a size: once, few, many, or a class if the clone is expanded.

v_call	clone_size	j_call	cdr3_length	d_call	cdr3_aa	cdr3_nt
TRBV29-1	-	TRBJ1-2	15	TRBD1	CSVTLTGGSTSGYTF	TGCAGCGTGACATTGACAGGGGGAAGTACTAGTGGCTACACCTTC
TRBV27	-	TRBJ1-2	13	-	CASSLDSAHGYTF	TGTGCCAGCAGCCTCGACAGCGCCCATGGCTACACCTTC
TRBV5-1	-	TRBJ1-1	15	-	CASLERTARGTEAFF	TGCGCCAGCCTCGAGAGGACAGCGCGTGGCACTGAAGCTTTCTTT
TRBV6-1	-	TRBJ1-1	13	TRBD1	CASSVDRGGEAFF	TGTGCCAGCAGTGTAGACAGGGGAGGTGAGGCTTTCTTT
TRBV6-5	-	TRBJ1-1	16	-	CASSYRYSGGKAEAFF	TGTGCCAGCAGTTACCGGTATTCCGGGGGGAAAGCTGAAGCTTTCTTT
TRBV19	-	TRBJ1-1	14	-	CASTPRRRDTEAFF	TGTGCCAGTACCCCTAGGAGGAGAGACACTGAAGCTTTCTTT
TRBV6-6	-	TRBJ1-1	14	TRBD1	CASSPPGQGTEAFF	TGTGCCAGCAGCCCGCCGGGACAGGGCACTGAAGCTTTCTTT
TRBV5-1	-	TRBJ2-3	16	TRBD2	CASSLASGGGTDTQYF	TGCGCCAGCAGCTTGGCTAGCGGGGGAGGCACAGATACGCAGTATTTT
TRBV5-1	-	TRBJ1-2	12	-	CASSKNQGGYTF	TGCGCCAGCAGTAAAAATCAGGGAGGCTACACCTTC
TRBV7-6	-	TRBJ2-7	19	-	CASSATLAGGNPSRYEQYF	TGTGCCAGCAGCGCCACGCTCGCTGGCGGAAACCCCTCAAGGTACGAGCAGTACTTC
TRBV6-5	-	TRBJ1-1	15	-	CASSKSNRENTEAFF	TGTGCCAGCAGTAAGTCCAACCGGGAGAACACTGAAGCTTTCTTT
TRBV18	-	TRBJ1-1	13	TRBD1	CASSPDRDTEAFF	TGTGCCAGCTCACCGGACAGGGACACTGAAGCTTTCTTT
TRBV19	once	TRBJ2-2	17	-	CASRGVTTLHLGRELFF	TGTGCCAGTAGAGGGGTGACAACGCTCCACCTGGGCCGGGAGCTGTTTTTT
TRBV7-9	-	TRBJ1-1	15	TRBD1	CASSLGDRGLAEAFF	TGTGCCAGCAGCTTAGGGGACAGGGGATTGGCTGAAGCTTTCTTT
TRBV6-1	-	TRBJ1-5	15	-	CASSERGVGNQPQHF	TGTGCCAGCAGTGAACGGGGAGTTGGGAATCAGCCCCAGCATTTT
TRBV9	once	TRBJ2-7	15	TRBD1	CASSRRTQGRGEQYF	TGTGCCAGCAGCCGACGAACACAGGGGAGAGGCGAGCAGTACTTC
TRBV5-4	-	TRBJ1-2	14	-	CASSFILTLGGYTF	TGTGCCAGCAGCTTTATTCTTACCCTAGGTGGCTACACCTTC
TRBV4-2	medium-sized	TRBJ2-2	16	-	CASSQDLGDGSGELFF	TGTGCCAGCAGCCAAGATCTCGGGGATGGGAGCGGGGAGCTGTTTTTT
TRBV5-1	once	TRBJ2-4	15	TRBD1	CASSLSRGQGAIQYF	TGCGCCAGCAGCTTGTCCAGGGGGCAAGGAGCCATTCAGTACTTC
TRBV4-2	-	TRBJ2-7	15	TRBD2	CASSQLSGGAYEQYF	TGTGCCAGCAGCCAACTTAGCGGGGGGGCGTACGAGCAGTACTTC
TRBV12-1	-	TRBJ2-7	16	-	CASSFDTSGGPYEQYF	TGTGCCAGCAGCTTTGATACTAGCGGGGGGCCCTACGAGCAGTACTTC
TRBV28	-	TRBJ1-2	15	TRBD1	CASRPRGTGDYGYTF	TGTGCCAGCAGGCCTCGAGGGACAGGGGACTATGGCTACACCTTC
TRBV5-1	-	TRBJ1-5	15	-	CASSPTPGVNQPQHF	TGCGCCAGCAGCCCCACCCCAGGGGTCAATCAGCCCCAGCATTTT
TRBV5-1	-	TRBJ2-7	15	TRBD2	CASSLVAGGPLEQYF	TGCGCCAGCAGCTTGGTGGCGGGGGGGCCGCTCGAGCAGTACTTC
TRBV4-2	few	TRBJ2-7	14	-	CASSHVDSGDEQYF	TGTGCCAGCAGCCACGTTGACAGTGGTGACGAGCAGTACTTC
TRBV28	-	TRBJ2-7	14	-	CASSIPGVQYEQYF	TGTGCCAGCAGTATACCAGGGGTCCAATACGAGCAGTACTTC
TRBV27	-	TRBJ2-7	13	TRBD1	CASSNRGTYEQYF	TGTGCCAGCAGCAACAGGGGGACCTACGAGCAGTACTTC
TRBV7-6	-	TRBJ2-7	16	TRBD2	CASSLGTSGGGYEQYF	TGTGCCAGCAGCTTAGGAACTAGCGGGGGGGGGTACGAGCAGTACTTC
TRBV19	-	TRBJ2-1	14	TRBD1	CASILGQGFSEQFF	TGTGCCAGTATTCTGGGACAGGGCTTCTCTGAGCAGTTCTTC
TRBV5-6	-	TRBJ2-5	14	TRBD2	CASSLSGGGETQYF	TGTGCCAGCAGCTTGAGCGGGGGGGGAGAGACCCAGTACTTC
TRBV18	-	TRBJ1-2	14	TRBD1	CASSGQITDYGYTF	TGTGCCAGCTCGGGACAGATTACTGACTATGGCTACACCTTC
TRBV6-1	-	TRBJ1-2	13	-	CASSELQGNGYTF	TGTGCCAGCAGTGAATTGCAGGGCAATGGCTACACCTTC
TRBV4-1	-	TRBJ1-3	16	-	CASSQGVRDSGNTIYF	TGCGCCAGCAGCCAAGGGGTCAGGGACTCTGGAAACACCATATATTTT
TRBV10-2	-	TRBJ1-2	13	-	CASRGAGNYGYTF	TGCGCCAGCAGAGGTGCGGGGAACTATGGCTACACCTTC
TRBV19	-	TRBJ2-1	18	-	CASSISRRRASSYNEQFF	TGTGCCAGTAGTATAAGTCGGCGGAGGGCCAGCTCCTACAATGAGCAGTTCTTC
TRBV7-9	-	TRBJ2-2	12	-	CASSSSAGELFF	TGTGCCAGCAGCTCCTCAGCCGGGGAGCTGTTTTTT
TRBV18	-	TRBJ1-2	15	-	CASSPIPGTNYGYTF	TGTGCCAGCTCACCGATCCCCGGGACTAACTATGGCTACACCTTC
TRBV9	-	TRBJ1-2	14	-	CASTPRTGNYGYTF	TGTGCCAGCACCCCCAGAACGGGTAACTATGGCTACACCTTC
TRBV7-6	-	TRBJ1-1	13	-	CASSLVLREEAFF	TGTGCCAGCAGCTTAGTTTTGAGGGAGGAAGCTTTCTTT
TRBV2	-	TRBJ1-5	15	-	CASNRATGSNQPQHF	TGTGCCAGCAACAGGGCGACTGGGAGCAATCAGCCCCAGCATTTT
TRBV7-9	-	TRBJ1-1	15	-	CASSPPRVRSTEAFF	TGTGCCAGCAGCCCACCGAGGGTTAGGAGCACTGAAGCTTTCTTT
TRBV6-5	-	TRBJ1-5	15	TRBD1	CASSYSDRGDQPQHF	TGTGCCAGCAGTTACTCAGACAGGGGGGATCAGCCCCAGCATTTT
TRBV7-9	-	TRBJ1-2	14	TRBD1	CASSLESGTGRLTF	TGTGCCAGCAGCTTGGAATCCGGGACAGGGCGGCTCACCTTC
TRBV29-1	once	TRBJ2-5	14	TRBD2	CSERRGGPGETQYF	TGCAGCGAGAGGCGGGGGGGCCCAGGAGAGACCCAGTACTTC
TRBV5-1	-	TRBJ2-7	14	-	CASSLAGTPYEQYF	TGCGCCAGCAGCTTGGCCGGGACACCCTACGAGCAGTACTTC
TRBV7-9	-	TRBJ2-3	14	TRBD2	CASSLLAGVDTQYF	TGTGCCAGCAGCTTATTAGCGGGGGTGGATACGCAGTATTTT
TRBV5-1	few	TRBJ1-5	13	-	CASSVQTGETQHF	TGCGCCAGCAGCGTTCAAACAGGTGAGACCCAGCATTTT
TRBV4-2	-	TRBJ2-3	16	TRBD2	CASSQGGGGAREMQYF	TGTGCCAGCAGCCAAGGAGGCGGGGGGGCACGAGAAATGCAGTATTTT
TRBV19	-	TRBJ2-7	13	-	CASSPQGTYEQYF	TGTGCCAGTAGTCCCCAGGGGACCTACGAGCAGTACTTC